The rows below give T cell receptor beta chains drawn from one sample of a study of blood T cell repertoires in COVID-19. This table comes from immunoSEQ multiplex PCR, and its TCRdb copy is limited to in-frame clones, with some not included. The table has under 250,000 clones, more than 85% seen once. Sequencing was done on a sample of peripheral blood. These receptors all come from a man between 60 and 70 years old with COVID-19, enrolled during active disease. The CDR3 runs from the conserved cysteine through the conserved F or W. D genes are given only for firm matches. The size field is filled for only some rows; it gives once, few, many or a size class.

J | D | V | size | DNA | CDR3
TRBJ2-7 | TRBD1 | TRBV28 | NA | TGTGCCAGCAGCTCTCCGGGACAGGGATCCTACGAGCAGTACTTC | CASSSPGQGSYEQYF
TRBJ1-1 | NA | TRBV10-3 | NA | TGTGCCATCAGTGACGGAGGGGCGAACACTGAAGCTTTCTTT | CAISDGGANTEAFF
TRBJ2-2 | NA | TRBV18 | NA | TGTGCCAGCTCGTACCGACAGACTCGGAACACCGGGGAGCTGTTTTTT | CASSYRQTRNTGELFF
TRBJ2-7 | NA | TRBV5-5 | NA | TGTGCCAGCAGTCACTACAGGGGGGGGTCCTACGAGCAGTACTTC | CASSHYRGGSYEQYF
TRBJ1-2 | TRBD1 | TRBV5-1 | once | TGCGCCAGCAGCTCAGAAGACAGGGGGCGCCGGTATGGCTACACCTTC | CASSSEDRGRRYGYTF
TRBJ2-3 | TRBD1 | TRBV30 | NA | TGTGCCTGGATGCGACAGGGAAACACAGATACGCAGTATTTT | CAWMRQGNTDTQYF
TRBJ2-3 | NA | TRBV4-2 | NA | TGTGCCAGCAGCCAAGATCGAGGACTATTGACAGATACGCAGTATTTT | CASSQDRGLLTDTQYF
TRBJ2-2 | NA | TRBV11-2 | once | TGTGCCAGCAGCTTAGATCCTAGGTTGAAGGCGAACACCGGGGAGCTGTTTTTT | CASSLDPRLKANTGELFF
TRBJ2-1 | TRBD2 | TRBV4-1 | NA | TGCGCCAGCAGCCAATCAATAGCGGGATACAATGAGCAGTTCTTC | CASSQSIAGYNEQFF
TRBJ2-7 | TRBD2 | TRBV3-1/TRBV3-2 | NA | TGTGCCAGCAGCCTCCGGCGGGAGCTTAGGTACGAGCAGTACTTC | CASSLRRELRYEQYF
TRBJ1-6 | NA | TRBV21-1 | once | TGTGCCAGCAGCAAAAGGTACGGGACCAAGCGGGATAATTCACCCCTCCACTTT | CASSKRYGTKRDNSPLHF
TRBJ2-7 | TRBD1 | TRBV28 | NA | TGTGCCACAGGAAAGACAGGGGTCTCCTACGAGCAGTACTTC | CATGKTGVSYEQYF
TRBJ1-2 | NA | TRBV15 | NA | TGTGCCACCAGCAGAGACCCCGGGACTCAGGCCTACACCTTC | CATSRDPGTQAYTF
TRBJ1-1 | TRBD1 | TRBV5-1 | NA | TGCGCCAGCAGCTTGGACAGGGGGCAGAACACTGAAGCTTTCTTT | CASSLDRGQNTEAFF
TRBJ2-7 | NA | TRBV24-1 | NA | TGTGCCACCAGTGATTTGCAGGTCCCAGACCTCGAGCAGTACTTC | CATSDLQVPDLEQYF
TRBJ2-1 | TRBD1 | TRBV6-5 | NA | TGTGCCAGCAGGTCCGGGACAGGTATTAGGGATGAGCAGTTCTTC | CASRSGTGIRDEQFF
TRBJ1-1 | NA | TRBV11-2 | NA | TGTGCCAGCAGCTCATCACGTCCGGGAGCTTTCTTT | CASSSSRPGAFF
TRBJ2-7 | NA | TRBV9 | NA | TGTGCCAGCAGCGTAACCCCGGGGGGCGACGAGCAGTACTTC | CASSVTPGGDEQYF
TRBJ2-7 | NA | TRBV7-2 | NA | TGTGCCAGCAGCTTAGTCTCGGGCGAGCAGTACTTC | CASSLVSGEQYF
TRBJ2-1 | NA | TRBV11-2 | NA | TGTGCCAGCAGCTCGACGTTACTACGAAGGGGCTGGGATGAGCAGTTCTTC | CASSSTLLRRGWDEQFF
TRBJ2-1 | TRBD2 | TRBV11-2 | NA | TGTGCCAGCAGCTTAGTTGGGACTAGCGTTTGGCAGTTCTTC | CASSLVGTSVWQFF
TRBJ1-5 | NA | TRBV6-4 | NA | TGTGCCAGCGCGGAAGATAGCAATCAGCCCCAGCATTTT | CASAEDSNQPQHF
TRBJ1-2 | NA | TRBV28 | NA | TGTGCCAGCACCTCTGCCGGGGTTGTCGCTAACTATGGCTACACCTTC | CASTSAGVVANYGYTF
TRBJ2-3 | TRBD2 | TRBV28 | NA | TGTGCCAGCGTCGAACCTAGCGGATACACAGATACGCAGTATTTT | CASVEPSGYTDTQYF
TRBJ2-3 | TRBD2 | TRBV24-1 | NA | TGTGCCACCAGTGATCGACTAGCGGGAGGTCCTAGCACAGATACGCAGTATTTT | CATSDRLAGGPSTDTQYF
TRBJ1-2 | NA | TRBV19 | NA | TGTGCCAGTAGTATTCTAATGGGGGGTGACTATGGCTACACCTTC | CASSILMGGDYGYTF
TRBJ2-4 | NA | TRBV1 | NA | TGCACCAGCAGCCCTTACTTGACTAGCGGGGACCATTTTTCCAAAAACATTCAGTACTTC | CTSSPYLTSGDHFSKNIQYF
TRBJ2-7 | NA | TRBV2 | NA | TGTGCCAGCAGTAGTGGGGGGAGCATGAGCGAGCAGTACTTC | CASSSGGSMSEQYF
TRBJ2-7 | TRBD1 | TRBV12-3/TRBV12-4 | NA | TGTGCCAGCAACTCATGGACAGGCTACGAGCAGTACTTC | CASNSWTGYEQYF
TRBJ2-3 | NA | TRBV5-1 | NA | TGCGCCAGCAGTACGTCCTCCGGAGATACGCAGTATTTT | CASSTSSGDTQYF
TRBJ2-1 | NA | TRBV11-3 | NA | TGTGCCAGCAGCTCGGGACTTAATGAGCAGTTCTTC | CASSSGLNEQFF
TRBJ2-7 | TRBD2 | TRBV14 | NA | TGTGCCAGCAGCCAAGTTTCTAGCGGGAGGACCTACGAGCAGTACTTC | CASSQVSSGRTYEQYF
TRBJ1-1 | TRBD1 | TRBV18 | NA | TGTGCCAGCTCACCAGAACAGGGGGTGAACACTGAAGCTTTCTTT | CASSPEQGVNTEAFF
TRBJ1-2 | NA | TRBV18 | NA | TGTGCCAGCTCACCTACCAGACAGGACTACACCTTC | CASSPTRQDYTF
TRBJ2-1 | NA | TRBV4-1 | NA | TGCGCCAGCAGCCAAGACAGGGTATCCTACAATGAGCAGTTCTTC | CASSQDRVSYNEQFF
TRBJ2-7 | NA | TRBV7-2 | NA | TGTGCCAGCAGCAGTGTCGCACAGGGAACCGAGCAGTACTTC | CASSSVAQGTEQYF
TRBJ2-1 | TRBD2 | TRBV9 | NA | TGTGCCAGCAGCGCGACTAGCGGATTATACAATGAGCAGTTCTTC | CASSATSGLYNEQFF
TRBJ2-7 | TRBD2 | TRBV5-4 | NA | TGTGCCAGCAGCTTGGCCGGGGGGGGGTTATCCTACGAGCAGTACTTC | CASSLAGGGLSYEQYF
TRBJ1-2 | TRBD1 | TRBV9 | few | TGTGCCAGCAGCGTAGGACAGGGAAACTATGGCTACACCTTC | CASSVGQGNYGYTF
TRBJ1-5 | NA | TRBV5-1 | once | TGCGCCAGCAGCCCGGACAGTGTGACTCAGCCCCAGCATTTT | CASSPDSVTQPQHF
TRBJ2-5 | TRBD1 | TRBV29-1 | NA | TGCAGCGTTCGACAGGGAACCGAAGTGCTGGAGACCCAGTACTTC | CSVRQGTEVLETQYF
TRBJ2-1 | TRBD2 | TRBV5-4 | NA | TGTGCCAGCAGCTTGGGGCAGGGACTACGCAATGAGCAGTTCTTC | CASSLGQGLRNEQFF
TRBJ2-3 | TRBD2 | TRBV25-1 | NA | TGTGCCAGCAGTGAATACGGGACTAGCATTCCCGATACGCAGTATTTT | CASSEYGTSIPDTQYF
TRBJ1-2 | NA | TRBV18 | NA | TGTGCCAGCTCACCGTCCCCAGGGGTCGTCCTCGGCTACACCTTC | CASSPSPGVVLGYTF
TRBJ1-6 | NA | TRBV14 | NA | TGTGCCAGCAGCCAAGAAATGGGAGTTTCGGGGTCCCTCCACTTT | CASSQEMGVSGSLHF
TRBJ1-2 | NA | TRBV21-1 | once | TGTGCCAGCAGCTCCTCCCCAGCGAAATATGGCTACACCTTC | CASSSSPAKYGYTF
TRBJ1-6 | NA | TRBV7-2 | NA | TGTGCCAGCAGCTTAGGGAGAAATAATAATTCACCCCTCCACTTT | CASSLGRNNNSPLHF
TRBJ1-1 | NA | TRBV4-1 | NA | TGCGCCAGCAGCCACCTCAATCTCGGAGGGACGAACACTGAAGCTTTCTTT | CASSHLNLGGTNTEAFF
TRBJ2-7 | NA | TRBV5-1 | NA | TGCGCCAGCAGCTTGCCCCCAGGGGCCGAGCAGTACTTC | CASSLPPGAEQYF
TRBJ2-3 | TRBD2 | TRBV4-3 | NA | TGCGCCAGCAGCCTAGGACTAGAAGAGGGTACGCAGTATTTT | CASSLGLEEGTQYF
TRBJ2-2 | NA | TRBV9 | NA | TGTGCCAGCAGCCCTCGGGTCACCGGGGAGCTGTTTTTT | CASSPRVTGELFF
TRBJ2-7 | TRBD2 | TRBV6-5 | NA | TGTGCCAGCAGTCGCACTAGCGGCCCCCCCCTCGAGCAGTACTTC | CASSRTSGPPLEQYF
TRBJ1-2 | TRBD1 | TRBV7-9 | NA | TGTGCCAGCAGCGCAGGACAGGGGTATGGCTACACCTTC | CASSAGQGYGYTF
TRBJ2-1 | TRBD1 | TRBV7-6 | NA | TGTGCCAGCAGTACCGGGACAGGGAGCCACAATGAGCAGTTCTTC | CASSTGTGSHNEQFF
TRBJ2-7 | NA | TRBV28 | NA | TGTGCCAGCAGTTTTCGCGGTAACCTCCGCTACGAGCAGTACTTC | CASSFRGNLRYEQYF